This TCR beta chain was sequenced for a study of vaccination and CD4 T cells after COVID-19. Study results and limitations: SARS-CoV-2-reactive clonotypes showed a nonsignificant median rise from about 20 to 38.

The treatment was: roughly 10-day PBMC culture with coronavirus spike peptide pools or control peptides (ViraFEST assay). Details on this clonotype: Antigen unknown.

The CDR3 covers 17 residues. Germline-derived CDR1 and CDR2 are MNHEY and SVGEGT. Trimming removed 3 bases from V and 6 bases from J; junction bases left unmatched: 11. At the Johns Hopkins FTIC core, DNA taken from cultured CD4+ T cells was sequenced by way of the Oncomine TCR Beta short-read assay. In TCRdb, the PCR reads were re-called with MiXCR into one record per CDR3 protein. The sample consists of roughly 20,000 distinct CDR3 sequences, 43% of them appearing once. The specimen was CD4+ T cells from blood, cultured in vitro, collected after SARS-CoV-2 vaccination. The chain couples TRBV6-2 or TRBV6-3 to TRBJ1-5; TRBD1 matches at 10 bases. This receptor was obtained from a human donor who had recovered from COVID-19. The CDR3 DNA follows: TGTGCCAGCAGTTATTTTCGGGGACAGGGGATCGGTCAGCCCCAGCATTTT. Protein sequence: CASSYFRGQGIGQPQHF.